A single TCR beta chain is shown here with its context. As yet, its antigen is unknown. PCR amplification relied on 60 Vbeta primers (plus 13 Jbeta primers). Method: immunoSEQ multiplex PCR; TCRdb's copy keeps in-frame clones and lacks some. The data show approximately 100,000 clones, around 84% seen once. The data stem from a study of cytomegalovirus exposure and HLA in healthy donors. Study findings and constraints: It was reportedly the case that the classifier diagnosed cytomegalovirus status with high specificity and sensitivity. Some public TCRs appeared in many individuals, while most sequences were rare.

Per germline, CDR1 SGDLS and CDR2 YYNGEE. The CDR3 length is 14 residues. V was cut by 2 bases and J by 2 bases, with 8 bases left in between. This clonotype originated in a man aged 35 to 55 in good health and CMV-seropositive. Sequencing input: PBMCs. V usage is TRBV9 and J usage is TRBJ2-1, with a tentative D call TRBD2 (5 bases). This CDR3 is CASSVGDTYNEQFF. CDR3 bases: TGTGCCAGCAGCGTGGGAGACACCTACAATGAGCAGTTCTTC.